These 29 T cell receptor beta chains share one sample of origin, sequenced in a study of T cells in localized non-small cell lung cancer. Using immunoSEQ multiplex PCR, the repertoire was profiled, and TCRdb retains in-frame clones only, with some absent. The sample gives about 56,000 clones, just over 85% of which show up once; less than 6% is in the top ten. Sequenced here: peripheral blood, sampled before any cancer treatment. Receptors originate from a woman aged 40-69 years with stage I lung adenocarcinoma.

The chain joins TRBV19 to TRBJ2-5; D uncertain. Germline CDR1 is LNHDA and CDR2 is SQIVND (reference sequence). V lost 2 bases and J lost 5, with 9 bases in between. This CDR3 has 13 residues. The CDR3 sequence: CASSINALETQYF. The CDR3 region has the DNA TGTGCCAGTAGTATAAACGCCCTCGAGACCCAGTACTTC.

The gene calls are TRBV7-2 and TRBJ2-1; D might be TRBD2 (6 bases). V dropped 6 bases and J dropped 6 bases, with 15 bases sitting between them. The germline V gene encodes CDR1 SGHTA and CDR2 FQGNSA. The CDR3 extends over 14 amino acids. The CDR3 loop is CASSSGAGSNEQFF. The CDR3 nucleotides read TGTGCCAGCAGTAGTGGGGCGGGAAGCAATGAGCAGTTCTTC.

The gene calls are TRBV19 and TRBJ1-5; no reliable D call. The CDR3 runs 12 residues. CDR1 is LNHDA, CDR2 SQIVND, per germline (reference sequence). V was trimmed by 8 bases and J by 3 bases, leaving 8 bases between them. CDR3 coding DNA: TGTGCCAGTCGCTATACCAATCAGCCCCAGCATTTT. It encodes CASRYTNQPQHF.

The gene calls are TRBV27 and TRBJ1-3; 8 bases line up with TRBD1. Germline values: CDR1 MNHEY, CDR2 SMNVEV (reference sequence). This CDR3 is 14 amino acids long. V lost 4 bases, J lost 1 base, and 0 bases stayed unmatched. The CDR3 sequence: CASSWTGSGNTIYF. The CDR3 region has the DNA TGTGCCAGCAGTTGGACAGGGTCTGGAAACACCATATATTTT.

The J gene is TRBJ1-1, the V gene TRBV30, with D maybe TRBD1 (5 bases). Trimming took 0 bases from V and 4 from J, leaving 15 bases between them. There are 15 residues in the CDR3. CDR1 GTSNPN and CDR2 SVGIG come from the germline V gene (reference sequence). The CDR3 loop reads CAWSVEGVTGTEAFF. As DNA, the CDR3 is TGTGCCTGGAGTGTAGAAGGGGTTACAGGCACTGAAGCTTTCTTT. Full variable domain (remainder filled in from reference TRBV30 and TRBJ1-1): SQTIHQWPATLVQPVGSPLSLECTVEGTSNPNLYWYRQAAGRGLQLLFYSVGIGQISSEVPQNLSASRPQDRQFILSSKKLLLSDSGFYLCAWSVEGVTGTEAFFGQGTRLTVV.

This chain uses TRBV5-8 with TRBJ2-3; D is uncertain. Germline CDR1 reads SGHTS; CDR2 reads YDEGEE. The CDR3 covers 14 residues. With 2 bases removed from V and 0 bases from J, the gap between germline ends came to 7 bases. As DNA, the CDR3 is TGTGCCAGCAGCTTAGTGGACAGCACAGATACGCAGTATTTT. It specifies CASSLVDSTDTQYF.

This chain joins TRBV4-3 and TRBJ1-4; 10 bases match TRBD1. The junction had 9 bases not matched to a gene; V was cut back by 2 bases and J by 6 bases. The CDR3 runs 17 residues. CDR1 is LGHNA, CDR2 YSLEER, per germline. CDR3 DNA sequence: TGCGCCAGCAGCCAACTAGGCCCCGGGACAGGGGATGAAAAACTGTTTTTT. Protein product: CASSQLGPGTGDEKLFF.

The chain couples TRBV30 to TRBJ2-2; 9 bases align to TRBD2. The length of the CDR3 is 16 residues. V shed 5 bases and J 1 base; nucleotides not matched to a gene: 8. The germline gives CDR1 GTSNPN, CDR2 SVGIG (reference sequence). The CDR3 DNA is TGTGCCTGGGCGAGCCTAGCGGGGCGGAACACCGGGGAGCTGTTTTTT. Translation: CAWASLAGRNTGELFF. Complete variable domain (other parts from reference TRBV30 and TRBJ2-2): SQTIHQWPATLVQPVGSPLSLECTVEGTSNPNLYWYRQAAGRGLQLLFYSVGIGQISSEVPQNLSASRPQDRQFILSSKKLLLSDSGFYLCAWASLAGRNTGELFFGEGSRLTVL.

The chain uses TRBV11-2 and TRBJ2-2; D might be TRBD1 (6 bases). Trimming stripped 0 bases from V and 1 base from J, with 6 bases between. CDR1 is SGHAT and CDR2 is FQNNGV in the germline V gene. The CDR3 consists of 15 residues. This CDR3 reads CASSLEGQNTGELFF. The CDR3 DNA sequence: TGTGCCAGCAGCTTAGAGGGACAGAACACCGGGGAGCTGTTTTTT.

The V call is TRBV20-1, the J call TRBJ2-7, with D unclear. The CDR3 has 11 amino acids. The V and J ends lost 4 bases and 7 bases respectively, with 11 bases between them. The germline CDR1 and CDR2 sequences are DFQATT and SNEGSKA (reference sequence). Written as DNA, the CDR3 is TGCAGTGCTATAATTGTCCGAGAGCAGTACTTC. Translated: CSAIIVREQYF.

The rearrangement links TRBV7-8 to TRBJ1-1; D is unresolved. V lost 3 bases to trimming and J lost 1 base, with 6 bases between them. The CDR3 length is 13 residues. Germline lookup yields CDR1 SGHVS and CDR2 FQNEAQ. CDR3 in amino acids: CASSLEGNTEAFF. CDR3 in DNA: TGTGCCAGCAGCTTGGAGGGGAACACTGAAGCTTTCTTT.

The genes are TRBV30 and TRBJ2-2; no firm D call. Germline V gene sequence: CDR1 GTSNPN, CDR2 SVGIG (reference sequence). Trimming left V 2 bases short and J 1 base short, with 5 bases between. The CDR3 totals 13 residues. The CDR3 DNA follows: TGTGCCTGGAGTCCTAAGAACACCGGGGAGCTGTTTTTT. As protein: CAWSPKNTGELFF. Combining the CDR3 with reference TRBV30 and TRBJ2-2 gives the whole variable domain SQTIHQWPATLVQPVGSPLSLECTVEGTSNPNLYWYRQAAGRGLQLLFYSVGIGQISSEVPQNLSASRPQDRQFILSSKKLLLSDSGFYLCAWSPKNTGELFFGEGSRLTVL.

The chain couples TRBV25-1 to TRBJ2-3, with D perhaps matching TRBD2 (6 bases). V lost 8 bases to trimming and J lost 5 bases, with 8 bases between them. The CDR3 runs to 11 residues. Germline CDR1 is MGHDK and CDR2 is SYGVNS. This chain's CDR3 is CASGRLDTQYF. CDR3 in DNA: TGTGCCAGCGGGAGGCTAGATACGCAGTATTTT.

This chain connects TRBV4-2 to TRBJ1-2; 10 bases match TRBD1. The V and J ends lost 4 bases and 5 bases, in that order; junction bases with no gene match: 7. In germline, CDR1 is LGHNA, CDR2 YNFKEQ. CDR3 size: 15 residues. The CDR3 here is CASSRGDRGGYGYTF. The CDR3 nucleotides are TGTGCCAGCAGCCGCGGGGACAGGGGAGGGTATGGCTACACCTTC.

The chain couples TRBV11-3 to TRBJ1-6, with 7 bases matching TRBD1. The germline V gene has CDR1 SGHNT and CDR2 YENEEA. The J segment lost 5 bases and the V segment lost 5 bases, leaving 3 bases of the junction unmatched. This CDR3 region has 14 residues. DNA of the CDR3: TGTGCCAGCAGCGCGACAGGGAATAATTCACCCCTCCACTTT. Translated: CASSATGNNSPLHF.

The chain recombines TRBV6-6 with TRBJ2-5; D is perhaps TRBD1 or TRBD2 (5 bases each). The CDR3 is 14 residues long. Deletions cut 9 bases from V and 6 bases from J, with 20 bases between. Germline CDR1 reads MNHNY; CDR2 reads SVGAGI (reference sequence). CDR3 sequence reads: CASRLSGGRKTQYF. The CDR3 DNA follows: TGTGCCAGTCGTTTAAGTGGGGGAAGGAAGACCCAGTACTTC.

Only one count was recorded for this clone. This sample includes further DNA sequences coding for the same CDR3. The chain is built from TRBV6-5 and TRBJ1-2; 9 bases line up with TRBD1. The V gene's germline CDR1 is MNHEY and CDR2 SVGAGI. J was trimmed by 8 bases and V by 2 bases; bases with no gene match: 3. This CDR3 region has 13 residues. CDR3 protein: CASSYRQGGGYTF. CDR3 DNA: TGTGCCAGCAGTTACAGACAGGGGGGAGGCTACACCTTC.

V gene TRBV7-8 combines with J gene TRBJ1-1, with D possibly TRBD1 on 5 matching bases. Germline V gene data show CDR1 as SGHVS and CDR2 as FQNEAQ. The CDR3 is 16 amino acids. V was pared by 3 bases and J by 6 bases, with 20 bases between. CDR3 sequence (DNA): TGTGCCAGCAGCTTGAGTAGGGCACGATTGGGGGCTGAAGCTTTCTTT. Translated, it gives CASSLSRARLGAEAFF.

With regard to this clone: The same CDR3 arises from other DNA sequences in this sample as well. CDR3 in amino acids: CASSQDGTGGTGELFF. In DNA form, the CDR3 reads TGCGCCAGCAGCCAAGACGGGACAGGGGGAACCGGGGAGCTGTTTTTT. The chain has TRBV4-3 and TRBJ2-2, with 11 bases lining up with TRBD1. This CDR3 comprises 16 residues. With 0 bases clipped from V and 5 bases from J, the junction kept 2 bases outside the gene matches. Germline lookup yields CDR1 LGHNA and CDR2 YSLEER.

The chain joins TRBV7-9 to TRBJ1-5; TRBD1 aligns across 12 bases. Germline V gene data show CDR1 as SEHNR and CDR2 as FQNEAQ (reference sequence). Germline trimming cut 5 bases from V and 5 bases from J; bases unmatched to any gene: 10. This CDR3 contains 17 residues. Here the CDR3 DNA reads TGTGCCAGCAGCCCCAGGGACAGGGGGCGAACTCATCAGCCCCAGCATTTT. Protein: CASSPRDRGRTHQPQHF.

The chain employs TRBV5-1 and TRBJ2-7, with TRBD2 matching over 10 bases. Trimming cost V 3 bases and J 2 bases; bases outside gene matches: 5. The CDR3 runs 15 residues. The germline CDR1 and CDR2 sequences are SGHRS and YFSETQ. The CDR3 DNA reads TGCGCCAGCAGCTCGGGACTAGCGCAAGCCTACGAGCAGTACTTC. Protein sequence: CASSSGLAQAYEQYF.

On this clone itself: Relative to the germline gene, one junction end is altered; a read error may explain this. The rearrangement uses TRBV28 and TRBJ2-5; D might be TRBD1 (6 bases). The CDR3 contains 13 residues. Per germline, CDR1 MDHEN and CDR2 SYDVKM. The CDR3 DNA is TGTGCCAGCAGCATAAACAGGGTCCAAAGAGACGACTTC. It codes for CASSINRVQRDDF. The full variable domain, in which reference TRBV28 and TRBJ2-5 provide the parts outside the CDR3, is DVKVTQSSRYLVKRTGEKVFLECVQDMDHENMFWYRQDPGLGLRLIYFSYDVKMKEKGDIPEGYSVSREKKERFSLILESASTNQTSMYLCASSINRVQRDDFGPGTRLLVL.

This rearrangement joins TRBV11-2 to TRBJ2-3; TRBD1 is a possible D gene (5 bases). The ends were cut back, 0 bases at V and 4 bases at J, with 11 bases in the middle. Germline assignment: CDR1 SGHAT and CDR2 FQNNGV. The CDR3 loop spans 15 amino acids. CDR3 in amino acids: CASSLEGAGADTQYF. CDR3 DNA: TGTGCCAGCAGCTTAGAAGGGGCTGGGGCAGATACGCAGTATTTT. Together with reference TRBV11-2 and TRBJ2-3, the CDR3 gives the full variable domain: EAGVAQSPRYKIIEKRQSVAFWCNPISGHATLYWYQQILGQGPKLLIQFQNNGVVDDSQLPKDRFSAERLKGVDSTLKIQPAKLEDSAVYLCASSLEGAGADTQYFGPGTRLTVL.

The CDR3 protein is CASSIRRVGTGSGNTIYF. The DNA of the CDR3 is TGTGCCAGTAGTATCCGCCGTGTCGGGACAGGCTCTGGAAACACCATATATTTT. The rearrangement joins TRBV19 to TRBJ1-3; 8 bases are shared with TRBD1. Looked up from germline, CDR1 is LNHDA and CDR2 is SQIVND (reference sequence). The CDR3 loop spans 18 amino acids. V was clipped by 3 bases and J by 0 bases; unmatched bases: 10.

This rearrangement joins TRBV7-2 to TRBJ2-1, with D uncertain. The germline V and J ends were trimmed by 3 bases and 3 bases, with 12 bases remaining between them. This CDR3 is 15 amino acids long. Germline V lookup: CDR1 SGHTA, CDR2 FQGNSA. The CDR3 nucleotides are TGTGCCAGCAGCTTCGTAGACCAAATCTACAATGAGCAGTTCTTC. It is translated as CASSFVDQIYNEQFF.

The chain has TRBV30 and TRBJ1-4; D is perhaps TRBD1 (5 bases). Per the germline V gene, CDR1 is GTSNPN and CDR2 is SVGIG (reference sequence). The CDR3 length is 14 residues. The germline V and J ends were trimmed by 4 bases and 4 bases, with 13 bases remaining between them. The chain's CDR3 is CAWITRGGNEKLFF. CDR3 coding DNA: TGTGCCTGGATTACTCGGGGGGGTAATGAAAAACTGTTTTTT.

The V and J genes are TRBV25-1 and TRBJ1-6; weak D call: TRBD1 (5 bases). V was trimmed by 9 bases and J by 6 bases, leaving 12 bases between them. Germline assignment: CDR1 MGHDK and CDR2 SYGVNS. The CDR3 runs to 13 residues. The CDR3 region is CASDRPANSPLHF. The DNA of the CDR3 is TGTGCCAGTGACAGACCAGCTAATTCACCCCTCCACTTT.

This clone was picked up one time. The chain joins TRBV29-1 to TRBJ2-2, with 8 bases identical to TRBD1. CDR1 and CDR2 from the germline V gene are SQVTM and ANQGSEA. V lost 5 bases and J lost 4; bases outside the gene matches: 6. The length of the CDR3 is 14 residues. The CDR3 spells CSVYGQGSTGELFF. In DNA, the CDR3 is TGCAGCGTTTACGGACAGGGCAGCACCGGGGAGCTGTTTTTT.

The J gene is TRBJ1-3, the V gene TRBV5-1, with 12 bases identical to TRBD1. There are 15 residues in the CDR3. V dropped 4 bases and J dropped 4; count of bases not matched to a gene: 3. Germline V lookup: CDR1 SGHRS, CDR2 YFSETQ. CDR3 nucleotides: TGCGCCAGCAGCAGGGACAGGGGGCAAGGAAACACCATATATTTT. Protein sequence: CASSRDRGQGNTIYF.